The 8 T cell receptor beta chains presented below share a single source sample, sequenced in a study of blood T cells in healthy people across ages. A sample-barcoded 5' primer and a J-beta primer mix were used in a second PCR of about 7 to 11 cycles. Using its own MiXCR run on the 5' RACE reads, TCRdb lists one record per CDR3 protein. The table includes 500,000 to 700,000 distinct CDR3 sequences, 25% to 30% detected once. The sample comprised blood. These receptors were obtained from a woman at least 80 years old in good health.

This chain joins TRBV3-1 and TRBJ2-3, with D possibly TRBD1 on 6 matching bases. Germline-derived CDR1 and CDR2 are LGHDT and YNNKEL (reference sequence). The CDR3 has 15 residues. Trimming shortened V by 0 bases and J by 4 bases, and 11 bases separated the two germline ends. The CDR3 reads CASSQDLQGADTQYF. Here the CDR3 DNA reads TGTGCCAGCAGCCAAGATCTACAGGGAGCAGATACGCAGTATTTT.

This clonotype was seen repeatedly, ten times or more. The CDR3, as DNA: TGTGCCAGCAGCCCCCGGCGGGGATCCTCCACAGATACGCAGTATTTT. It encodes CASSPRRGSSTDTQYF. J is TRBJ2-3 and V is TRBV5-6; perhaps TRBD2 as D (6 bases). CDR3 length: 16 amino acids. The germline gives CDR1 SGHDT, CDR2 YYEEEE. Trimming pared 4 bases from V and 2 bases from J, leaving 17 bases between.

The CDR3 loop is CATSDYGLAGVLAKNIQYF. In DNA form, the CDR3 reads TGTGCCACCAGTGACTATGGACTAGCGGGAGTTCTAGCCAAAAACATTCAGTACTTC. This chain uses TRBV24-1 with TRBJ2-4, with 13 bases that match TRBD2. Per the germline V gene, CDR1 is KGHDR and CDR2 is SFDVKD. Trimming at V came to 4 bases and at J to 0 bases, leaving 8 bases not matched to a gene. CDR3 length: 19 amino acids.

This clonotype was observed a few times. V usage is TRBV30 and J usage is TRBJ1-6; possible D gene TRBD1, 6 bases. CDR3 length: 12 amino acids. Trimming shortened V by 4 bases and J by 6 bases, and 7 bases separated the two germline ends. CDR1 is GTSNPN, CDR2 SVGIG, per germline (reference sequence). CDR3 in amino acids: CAWTGANSPLHF. The CDR3 coding sequence is TGTGCCTGGACGGGGGCTAATTCACCCCTCCACTTT. The variable domain in full, with the rest retrieved from reference TRBV30 and TRBJ1-6, is SQTIHQWPATLVQPVGSPLSLECTVEGTSNPNLYWYRQAAGRGLQLLFYSVGIGQISSEVPQNLSASRPQDRQFILSSKKLLLSDSGFYLCAWTGANSPLHFGNGTRLTVT.

The chain has TRBV20-1 and TRBJ2-3, with D uncertain. This CDR3 has 15 residues. Germline V gives CDR1 DFQATT, CDR2 SNEGSKA (reference sequence). The ends were cut back, 0 bases at V and 10 bases at J, with 20 bases in the middle. CDR3 sequence reads: CSARDRLSDAVAQYF. The CDR3 DNA sequence: TGCAGTGCTAGAGATCGGCTCTCAGACGCCGTTGCGCAGTATTTT.

This clonotype was seen just once. This chain links TRBV20-1 with TRBJ2-5, with D possibly matching TRBD1 (6 bases). CDR1 and CDR2 (germline): DFQATT, SNEGSKA (reference sequence). The CDR3 extends over 17 amino acids. V lost 3 bases to trimming and J lost 2 bases, with 22 bases between them. CDR3 protein: CSARAPGTTGPQETQYF. The CDR3 bases are TGCAGTGCTAGGGCGCCCGGAACGACAGGACCTCAAGAGACCCAGTACTTC.

In its sample, this clonotype was seen many times. This chain connects TRBV2 to TRBJ2-7, with D possibly TRBD2 on 6 matching bases. This CDR3 contains 12 residues. Trimming pared 0 bases from V and 9 bases from J, leaving 9 bases between. Germline V CDR1 and CDR2: SNHLY, FYNNEI. CDR3 DNA sequence: TGTGCCAGCAGTGAAGCGCGGGACTCGCAGTACTTC. This translates into CASSEARDSQYF.

There are many counts of this clonotype. DNA for the CDR3: TGTGCCAGCAGCGTAGAGGACAGGGGGCAGCAGTTCTTC. Amino acids: CASSVEDRGQQFF. V is TRBV9 and J is TRBJ2-1; 11 bases are a match to TRBD1. J was trimmed by 11 bases and V by 0 bases; bases with no gene match: 1. The CDR3 contains 13 residues. CDR1 is SGDLS and CDR2 is YYNGEE in the germline V gene.